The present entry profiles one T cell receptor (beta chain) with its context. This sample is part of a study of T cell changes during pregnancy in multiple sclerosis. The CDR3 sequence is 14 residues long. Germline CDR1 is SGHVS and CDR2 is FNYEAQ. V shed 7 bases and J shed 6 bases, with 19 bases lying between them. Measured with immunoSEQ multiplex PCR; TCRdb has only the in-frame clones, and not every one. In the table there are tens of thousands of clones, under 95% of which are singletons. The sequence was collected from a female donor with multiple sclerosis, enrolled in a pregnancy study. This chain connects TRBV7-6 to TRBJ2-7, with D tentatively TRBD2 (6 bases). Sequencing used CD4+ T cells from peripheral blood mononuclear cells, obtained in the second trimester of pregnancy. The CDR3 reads CASTIGGAGGEQYF. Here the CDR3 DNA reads TGTGCCAGCACGATCGGCGGGGCCGGGGGCGAGCAGTACTTC.